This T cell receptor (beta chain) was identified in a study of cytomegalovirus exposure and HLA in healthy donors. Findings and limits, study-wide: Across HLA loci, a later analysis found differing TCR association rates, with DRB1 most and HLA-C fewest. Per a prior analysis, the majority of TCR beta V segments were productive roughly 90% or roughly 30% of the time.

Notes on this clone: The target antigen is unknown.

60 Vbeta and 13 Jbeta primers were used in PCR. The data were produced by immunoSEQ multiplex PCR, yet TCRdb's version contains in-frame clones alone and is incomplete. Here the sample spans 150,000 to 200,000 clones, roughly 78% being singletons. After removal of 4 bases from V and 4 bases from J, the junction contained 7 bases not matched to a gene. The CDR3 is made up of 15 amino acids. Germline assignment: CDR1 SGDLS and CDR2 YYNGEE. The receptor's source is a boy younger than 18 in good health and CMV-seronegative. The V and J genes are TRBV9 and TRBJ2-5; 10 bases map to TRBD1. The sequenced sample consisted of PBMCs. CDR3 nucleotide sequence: TGTGCCAGCAGCCTTGGGACAGGGGAGTTAGAGACCCAGTACTTC. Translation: CASSLGTGELETQYF. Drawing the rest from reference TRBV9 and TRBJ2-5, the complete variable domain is DSGVTQTPKHLITATGQRVTLRCSPRSGDLSVYWYQQSLDQGLQFLIQYYNGEERAKGNILERFSAQQFPDLHSELNLSSLELGDSALYFCASSLGTGELETQYFGPGTRLLVL.